This TCR beta chain was captured by sequencing in a study of T cells in Graves' hyperthyroidism and ophthalmopathy. The V segment lost 1 base and the J segment 7 bases; nucleotides outside the gene matches: 5. Looked up from germline, CDR1 is SNHLY and CDR2 is FYNNEI. The CDR3 is 15 residues long. TCR beta CDR3 region amplification was performed from RNA transcripts. Primed by the HTBI set, a first-round RT-PCR was run on the TCR CDR3. MiXCR was run by TCRdb on the multiplex PCR reads, yielding one entry per CDR3 protein. The sample lists 500,000 to 600,000 distinct CDR3 sequences, around 46% seen once, with around 8% in the top ten. A few counts support this clonotype.

The sequence derives from a young woman with Graves' hyperthyroidism. This chain links TRBV2 with TRBJ2-3, with 10 nucleotides matching TRBD2. The sequenced material came from peripheral blood or thyroid tissue (not recorded which). The CDR3 DNA reads as TGTGCCAGCAGTGAAGTAGCGGGAGGTCGGTATACGCAGTATTTT. Translation: CASSEVAGGRYTQYF.